This TCR beta chain was documented in a study of cytomegalovirus exposure and HLA in healthy donors. Overall study context: Assignment to the Caucasian-associated ancestry cluster applied to over 70% of the 300 to 500 genotyped donors.

PCR used 60 Vbeta primers and 13 Jbeta primers. Libraries were prepared by immunoSEQ multiplex PCR; TCRdb keeps only in-frame clonotypes and omits some of them. The top ten clones hold about a sixth of a sample with about 110,000 clones, about an eighth of them seen once. Trimming took 2 bases from V and 0 from J, leaving 11 bases between them. The germline V gene encodes CDR1 SGHTA and CDR2 FQGNSA. The CDR3 spans 15 residues. Study-level points and caveats: Association of a missense DCLRE1C variant with TCR beta V- and J-gene trimming was reported in a later analysis. There were some public TCRs occurring in many donors, but most TCR sequences were rare. Most TCR beta V segments were productive about 87% or about 30% of the time in an earlier analysis.

As concerns this clone: Its antigen is still unknown.

This sequence was found in a man between 40 and 49 years old in good health and CMV-seropositive. Source material: PBMCs. V is TRBV7-2 and J is TRBJ2-7; D may be TRBD1 (5 bases). CDR3 sequence reads: CASSLIGVISYEQYF. The CDR3, as DNA: TGTGCCAGCAGCTTAATAGGGGTAATCTCCTACGAGCAGTACTTC.